This entry is about one T cell receptor beta chain. The data were produced by immunoSEQ multiplex PCR, yet TCRdb's version contains in-frame clones alone and is incomplete. Among around 83,000 clones listed, 94% were seen once. The data are from a study of technical replicates of blood from several donors. The sequence derives from a human donor in good health. The sample consisted of T cells isolated from PBMCs.

The CDR3 sequence: CASSLQATYEQYF. The CDR3 nucleotides read TGTGCCAGCAGTCTACAGGCAACCTACGAGCAGTACTTC. The chain couples TRBV28 to TRBJ2-7; D might be TRBD1 (5 bases). Trimming cost V 5 bases and J 2 bases, with 10 bases left between them. Germline-derived CDR1 and CDR2 are MDHEN and SYDVKM. CDR3 size: 13 residues. The entire variable domain, with the rest obtained from reference TRBV28 and TRBJ2-7, is as follows: DVKVTQSSRYLVKRTGEKVFLECVQDMDHENMFWYRQDPGLGLRLIYFSYDVKMKEKGDIPEGYSVSREKKERFSLILESASTNQTSMYLCASSLQATYEQYFGPGTRLTVT.